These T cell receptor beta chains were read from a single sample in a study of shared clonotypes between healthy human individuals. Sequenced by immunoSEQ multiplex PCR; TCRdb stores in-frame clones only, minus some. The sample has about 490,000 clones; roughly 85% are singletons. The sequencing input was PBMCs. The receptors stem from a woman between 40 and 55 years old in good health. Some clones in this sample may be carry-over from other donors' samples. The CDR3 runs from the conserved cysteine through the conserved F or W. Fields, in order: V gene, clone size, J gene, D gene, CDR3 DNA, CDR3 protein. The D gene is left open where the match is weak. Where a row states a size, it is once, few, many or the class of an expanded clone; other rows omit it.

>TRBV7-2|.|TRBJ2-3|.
TGTGCCAGCAGCTTAACTCGGGACCCCAGCACAGATACGCAGTATTTT
CASSLTRDPSTDTQYF
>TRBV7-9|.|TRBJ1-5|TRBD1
TGTGCCAGCAGCGAAGGCGGGCAGGGGGCTTGGGAGCCCCAGCATTTT
CASSEGGQGAWEPQHF
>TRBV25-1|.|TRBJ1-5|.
TGTGCCAGCAGTGAAGGACTGACAAATCAGCCCCAGCATTTT
CASSEGLTNQPQHF
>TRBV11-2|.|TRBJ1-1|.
TGTGCCAGCAGCCAGCAGATGGGGACTGAAGCTTTCTTT
CASSQQMGTEAFF
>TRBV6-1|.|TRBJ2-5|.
TGTGCCAGCAGTGAAGAGCTACGGCCAGAGACCCAGTACTTC
CASSEELRPETQYF
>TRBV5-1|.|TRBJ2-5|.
TGCGCCAGCAGCTTGGGGGACGGATTAAGGGAGACCCAGTACTTC
CASSLGDGLRETQYF
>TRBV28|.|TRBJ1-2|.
TGTGCCAGCACCTTCGACTATGGCTACACCTTC
CASTFDYGYTF
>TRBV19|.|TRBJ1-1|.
TGTGCCAGTAGTATCCCCGCCAGGGGATCTGAAGCTTTCTTT
CASSIPARGSEAFF
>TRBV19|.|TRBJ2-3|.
TGTGCCAGTAGTCCATCCCCTGGGACGCAGTATTTT
CASSPSPGTQYF
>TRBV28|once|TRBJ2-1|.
TGTGCCAGCGTCGGGCCGTACAATGAGCAGTTCTTC
CASVGPYNEQFF
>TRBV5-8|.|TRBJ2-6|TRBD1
TGTGCCAGCGCTACGAGACAGGGGGCAAGTGGGGCCAACGTCCTGACTTTC
CASATRQGASGANVLTF
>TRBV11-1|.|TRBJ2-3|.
TGTGCCAGCAGCTTAGATCTAGCCGTCACAGATACGCAGTATTTT
CASSLDLAVTDTQYF
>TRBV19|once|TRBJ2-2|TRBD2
TGTGCCAGTAGTCGCGGGGGACCGAACACCGGGGAGCTGTTTTTT
CASSRGGPNTGELFF
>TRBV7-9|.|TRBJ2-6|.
TGTGCCAGCAGCATACAGGGCTCTGGGGCCAACGTCCTGACTTTC
CASSIQGSGANVLTF
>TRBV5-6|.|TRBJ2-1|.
TGTGCCAGCAGCTTGGTGGCGGGAATGGGCTACAATGAGCAGTTCTTC
CASSLVAGMGYNEQFF
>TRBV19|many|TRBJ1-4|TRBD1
TGTGCCAGTAGTATGGGGACCGGGACAGGGAATGAAAAACTGTTTTTT
CASSMGTGTGNEKLFF
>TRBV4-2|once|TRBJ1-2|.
TGTGCCAGCAGCCAAGACAGGCTTCAGGGGGGCTACACCTTC
CASSQDRLQGGYTF
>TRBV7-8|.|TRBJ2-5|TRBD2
TGTGCCAGCAGACAACCGGGGGGGGGAGAAGAGACCCAGTACTTC
CASRQPGGGEETQYF
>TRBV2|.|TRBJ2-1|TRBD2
TGTGCCAGCAGTGAGGTTGGTAGCGGGAGATGGGGTGAGCAGTTCTTC
CASSEVGSGRWGEQFF
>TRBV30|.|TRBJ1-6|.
TGTGCCTGGAGTCCCCGGCCCGGGAGTTCACCCCTCCACTTT
CAWSPRPGSSPLHF
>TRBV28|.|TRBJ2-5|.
TGTGCCAGCAGTACCTTACTAGGGATTGAGACCCAGTACTTC
CASSTLLGIETQYF
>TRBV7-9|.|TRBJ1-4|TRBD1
TGTGCCAGCAGCCTAAGACAGGGGCCCCATGAAAAACTGTTTTTT
CASSLRQGPHEKLFF
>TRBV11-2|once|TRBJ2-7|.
TGTGCCAGCAGCTTAGAGAGAGCCCTGGGGGAGCAGTACTTC
CASSLERALGEQYF
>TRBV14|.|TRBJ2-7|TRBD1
TGTGCCAGCTCCGGACAGGTCCTTTGGGAGCAGTACTTC
CASSGQVLWEQYF
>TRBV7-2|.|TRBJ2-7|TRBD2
TGTGCCAGCAGCTACCGGACTAGCAACGAGCAGTACTTC
CASSYRTSNEQYF
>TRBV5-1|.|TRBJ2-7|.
TGCGCCAGCAGCCCGACTGGGGGTAGAAACGAGCAGTACTTC
CASSPTGGRNEQYF
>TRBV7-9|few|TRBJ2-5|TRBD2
TGTGCCAGCAGCTTACTACTGACTAGCCGAGAGACCCAGTACTTC
CASSLLLTSRETQYF
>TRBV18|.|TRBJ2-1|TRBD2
TGTGCCAGCTCACCACCGGGGACTAGTGGGAGCGGTGAGCAGTTCTTC
CASSPPGTSGSGEQFF
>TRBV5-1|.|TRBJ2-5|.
TGCGCCAGCAGCTTGGCTAGCGCCGAAGAGACCCAGTACTTC
CASSLASAEETQYF
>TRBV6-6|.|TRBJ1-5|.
TGTGCCAGCAGTTACTCGGCCCAGGGAACGGGGCAGCCCCAGCATTTT
CASSYSAQGTGQPQHF
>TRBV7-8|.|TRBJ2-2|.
TGTGCCAGCAGCTTATTGTCGGGGGTCGGTACCGGGGAGCTGTTTTTT
CASSLLSGVGTGELFF
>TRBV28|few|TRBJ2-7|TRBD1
TGTGCCAGCAGACACCCCGGGACAGGGACCTACGAGCAGTACTTC
CASRHPGTGTYEQYF
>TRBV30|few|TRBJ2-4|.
TGTGCCTGGATGCGACAATCCAAAAACATTCAGTACTTC
CAWMRQSKNIQYF
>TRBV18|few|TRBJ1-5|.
TGTGCCAGCTCACCAGATAGCAATCAGCCCCAGCATTTT
CASSPDSNQPQHF
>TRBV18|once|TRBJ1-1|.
TGTGCCAGCTCATCCAAGGACAGGAACACTGAAGCTTTCTTT
CASSSKDRNTEAFF
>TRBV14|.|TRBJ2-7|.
TGTGCCAGCAGCCCAAGGGTAGGCGACTACGAGCAGTACTTC
CASSPRVGDYEQYF
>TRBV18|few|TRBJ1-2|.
TGTGCCAGCTCACCACCTGGGGATCCCCGGGGTGCGGACTATGGCTACACCTTC
CASSPPGDPRGADYGYTF
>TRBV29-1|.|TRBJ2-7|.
TGCAGCGTCGGAACCGGGACTCATCCCTACGAGCAGTACTTC
CSVGTGTHPYEQYF
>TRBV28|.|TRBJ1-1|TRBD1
TGTGCCAGCAGTGGGCGGGGCAGGGGGACTGAAGCTTTCTTT
CASSGRGRGTEAFF
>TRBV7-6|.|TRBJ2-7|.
TGTGCCAGCAGCGGAGGCGGGACCTACGAGCAGTACTTC
CASSGGGTYEQYF
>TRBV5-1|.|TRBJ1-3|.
TGCGCCAGCAGTAGTGGGTGGTTGGGGTCGGGAAACACCATATATTTT
CASSSGWLGSGNTIYF